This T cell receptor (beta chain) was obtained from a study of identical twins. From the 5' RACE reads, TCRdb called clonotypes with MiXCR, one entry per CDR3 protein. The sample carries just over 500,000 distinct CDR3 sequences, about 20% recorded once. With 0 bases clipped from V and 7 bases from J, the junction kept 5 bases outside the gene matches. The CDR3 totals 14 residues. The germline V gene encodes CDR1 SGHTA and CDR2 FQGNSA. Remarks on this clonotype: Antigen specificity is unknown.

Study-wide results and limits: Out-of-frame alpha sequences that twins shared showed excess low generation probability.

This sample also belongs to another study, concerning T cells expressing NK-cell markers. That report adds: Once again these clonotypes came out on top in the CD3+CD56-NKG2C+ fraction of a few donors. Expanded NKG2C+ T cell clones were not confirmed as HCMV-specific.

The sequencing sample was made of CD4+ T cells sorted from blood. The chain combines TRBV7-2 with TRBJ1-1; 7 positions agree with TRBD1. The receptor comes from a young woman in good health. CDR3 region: CASSLAQGGGEAFF. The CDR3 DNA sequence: TGTGCCAGCAGCTTAGCGCAGGGGGGCGGTGAAGCTTTCTTT.